The 8 T cell receptor beta chains listed next were all sequenced from one sample in a study of regulatory T cells in long-lasting Graves disease. Investigators prepared the TCR beta libraries by applying iRepertoire HTBI primers and Arm-PCR of CDR3 regions. TCRdb reprocessed the multiplex PCR reads with MiXCR, giving one entry per CDR3 protein. The profile covers more than 350,000 distinct CDR3 sequences, with 14% to 15% appearing a single time and over 15% taken by the ten largest. Time point here: newly diagnosed GD, antithyroid drugs for less than 3 months. Following extraction of RNA from PBMCs, that RNA was used to make the TCR library. These sequences were also reported in another study, on T cells in Graves' hyperthyroidism and ophthalmopathy.

The material was peripheral blood mononuclear cells (PBMCs), obtained at new diagnosis, from a patient treated with antithyroid drugs. These receptors were collected from a woman aged 30 to 39 with Graves disease.

This clonotype was counted between two and nine times. This chain uses TRBV7-9 with TRBJ2-3; maybe TRBD1 (5 bases). The CDR3 loop spans 13 amino acids. Germline CDR1 is SEHNR and CDR2 is FQNEAQ (reference sequence). The V end lost 5 bases, the J end lost 8 bases, and 14 bases lay between the germline ends. The CDR3 is CASSDRVGATQYF. The CDR3 DNA sequence: TGTGCCAGCAGCGACAGAGTTGGAGCTACGCAGTATTTT.

On this clonotype itself: This may stem from a read error, because a much larger clone lies one nucleotide away. This chain links TRBV4-1 with TRBJ2-6; a possible D gene is TRBD1 (5 bases). This CDR3 has 15 residues. Germline-derived CDR1 and CDR2 are MGHRA and YSYEKL. This chain's CDR3 is CASSQVFTGADVLTF. In DNA form, the CDR3 reads TGCGCCAGCAGCCAAGTCTTCACTGGGGCCGACGTCCTGACTTTC.

In this sample, this clonotype turned up many times. The V and J genes are TRBV24-1 and TRBJ1-1; no firm D call. Germline V gives CDR1 KGHDR, CDR2 SFDVKD. The CDR3 totals 12 residues. V was trimmed by 2 bases and J by 11 bases, leaving 11 bases between them. The CDR3 region has the DNA TGTGCCACCAGTGATTCCGGGGAGAAGGCTTTCTTT. This sequence encodes CATSDSGEKAFF.

At least ten counts were recorded for this clonotype. This chain joins TRBV7-9 and TRBJ2-1, with 8 nucleotides matching TRBD2. Trimming removed 6 bases from V and 5 bases from J; junction bases left unmatched: 9. Germline values: CDR1 SEHNR, CDR2 FQNEAQ (reference sequence). The CDR3 sequence is 15 residues long. The CDR3 bases are TGTGCCAGCAGATATAGCGGGGTCCAAAACAATGAGCAGTTCTTC. This sequence encodes CASRYSGVQNNEQFF.

This clonotype was detected ten times or more. The chain employs TRBV20-1 and TRBJ2-7; weak D call: TRBD2 (6 bases). The CDR3 sequence is 12 residues long. Germline V gene sequence: CDR1 DFQATT, CDR2 SNEGSKA (reference sequence). The DNA for the CDR3 is TGCAGAAAATTTTGGGGAGGCGTCGAGCAGTACTTC. As protein: CRKFWGGVEQYF.

This clonotype has only a few counts. This chain links TRBV9 with TRBJ1-1; 7 bases line up with TRBD1. From germline, CDR1 is SGDLS and CDR2 YYNGEE. After removal of 3 bases from V and 0 bases from J, the junction contained 5 bases not matched to a gene. The CDR3 spans 15 residues. The CDR3 bases are TGTGCCAGCAGCGGGGCCGGGACAGTGAACACTGAAGCTTTCTTT. Translated: CASSGAGTVNTEAFF.

This clonotype has just a few counts. V gene TRBV4-2 combines with J gene TRBJ2-1, with 13 bases that match TRBD2. Looked up from germline, CDR1 is LGHNA and CDR2 is YNFKEQ. After removal of 3 bases from V and 8 bases from J, the junction contained 7 bases not matched to a gene. The CDR3 totals 16 residues. The CDR3 is CASSQEPGLAGHEQFF. Written as DNA, the CDR3 is TGTGCCAGCAGCCAGGAACCGGGACTAGCGGGGCATGAGCAGTTCTTC.

V and J are TRBV20-1 and TRBJ2-3; TRBD2 aligns across 10 bases. Germline CDR1 DFQATT, CDR2 SNEGSKA (reference sequence). The CDR3 consists of 14 residues. The ends lost 5 bases at V and 6 bases at J; junction bases unmatched: 8. The CDR3 sequence is CSAQSGRAEDTQYF. CDR3 nucleotides: TGCAGTGCTCAAAGCGGGAGGGCCGAGGATACGCAGTATTTT.